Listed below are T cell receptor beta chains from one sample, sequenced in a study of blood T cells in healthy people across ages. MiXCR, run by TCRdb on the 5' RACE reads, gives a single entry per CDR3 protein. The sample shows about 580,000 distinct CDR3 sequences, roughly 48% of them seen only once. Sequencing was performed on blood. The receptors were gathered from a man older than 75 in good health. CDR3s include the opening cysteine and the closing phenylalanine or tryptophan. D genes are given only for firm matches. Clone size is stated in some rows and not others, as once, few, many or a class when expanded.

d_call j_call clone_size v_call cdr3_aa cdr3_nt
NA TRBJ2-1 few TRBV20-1 CSARAGSITNEQFF TGCAGTGCTAGAGCCGGGAGTATTACGAATGAGCAGTTCTTC
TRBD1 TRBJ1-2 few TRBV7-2 CASSLQQGQRGYTF TGTGCCAGCAGCCTACAACAGGGACAGAGAGGCTACACCTTC
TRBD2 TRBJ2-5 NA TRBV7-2 CASSLLAGGWPQYF TGTGCCAGCAGCTTACTAGCGGGGGGATGGCCCCAGTACTTC
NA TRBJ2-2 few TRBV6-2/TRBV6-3 CASSYSGGITGELFF TGTGCCAGCAGTTACTCGGGCGGGATCACCGGGGAGCTGTTTTTT
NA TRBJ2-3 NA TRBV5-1 CASRPSPGTTDTQYF TGCGCCAGTAGACCCTCCCCCGGGACGACAGATACGCAGTATTTT
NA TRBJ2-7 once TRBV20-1 CSASRDVGLSYEQYF TGCAGTGCTTCAAGGGACGTGGGCCTCTCCTACGAGCAGTACTTC
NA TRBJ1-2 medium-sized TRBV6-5 CASREAGTNYGYTF TGTGCCAGCAGAGAGGCCGGGACCAACTATGGCTACACCTTC
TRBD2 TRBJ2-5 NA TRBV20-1 CSAPSGTSGANEQYF TGCAGTGCCCCGTCCGGGACTAGCGGAGCCAATGAGCAGTACTTC
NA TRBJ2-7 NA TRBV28 CASSSSGGLVDEQYF TGTGCCAGCAGTTCCTCAGGGGGGTTAGTCGACGAGCAGTACTTC
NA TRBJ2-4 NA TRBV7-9 CASSSQTLAKNIQYF TGTGCCAGCAGCTCCCAGACCTTAGCCAAAAACATTCAGTACTTC
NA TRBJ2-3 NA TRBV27 CASSPGSDTQYF TGTGCCAGCAGTCCCGGCTCAGATACGCAGTATTTT
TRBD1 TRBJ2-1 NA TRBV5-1 CASSFRDRGFVNEQFF TGCGCCAGCAGCTTCCGGGACAGGGGTTTTGTCAATGAGCAGTTCTTC
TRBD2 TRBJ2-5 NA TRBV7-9 CASSYGLAGALETQYF TGTGCCAGCAGCTACGGACTAGCGGGGGCACTAGAGACCCAGTACTTC
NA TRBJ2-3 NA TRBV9 CASSVGDRSTDTQYF TGTGCCAGCAGCGTAGGTGACCGAAGCACAGATACGCAGTATTTT
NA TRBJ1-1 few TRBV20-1 CSAVGGAMNTEAFF TGCAGTGCTGTCGGGGGAGCCATGAACACTGAAGCTTTCTTT
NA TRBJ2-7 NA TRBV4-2 CASSQPGSDEQYF TGTGCCAGCAGCCAACCGGGATCCGACGAGCAGTACTTC
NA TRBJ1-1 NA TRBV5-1 CASSPGLSPVNTEAFF TGCGCCAGCAGCCCGGGACTCTCGCCAGTGAACACTGAAGCTTTCTTT
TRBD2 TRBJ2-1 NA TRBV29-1 CSVDESGRGYNEQFF TGCAGCGTTGATGAGTCGGGGAGGGGCTACAATGAGCAGTTCTTC
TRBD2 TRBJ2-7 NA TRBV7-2 CASSRRVGGSSYNEQYF TGTGCCAGCAGCCGTAGGGTAGGCGGGAGCTCCTACAATGAGCAGTACTTC
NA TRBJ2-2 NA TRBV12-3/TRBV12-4 CASSSNPGATGELFF TGTGCCAGCAGCAGCAACCCGGGGGCCACCGGGGAGCTGTTTTTT
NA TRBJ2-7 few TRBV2 CATGRGSYEQYF TGTGCCACGGGCAGGGGATCCTACGAGCAGTACTTC
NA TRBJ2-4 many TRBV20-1 CSARVPDAKNIQYF TGCAGTGCTAGAGTCCCAGACGCCAAAAACATTCAGTACTTC
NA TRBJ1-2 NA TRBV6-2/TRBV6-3 CASSAGSDLAYGYTF TGTGCCAGCAGCGCGGGCTCTGATTTAGCCTATGGCTACACCTTC
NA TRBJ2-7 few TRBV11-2 CASSFIFGEIGEQYF TGTGCCAGCAGCTTCATTTTCGGTGAAATTGGCGAGCAGTACTTC
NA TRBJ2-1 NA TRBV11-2 CASSLDIGPGHLPFF TGTGCCAGCAGCTTAGATATTGGTCCGGGACATTTACCGTTCTTC
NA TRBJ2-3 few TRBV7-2 CASSLGARAGDTQYF TGTGCCAGCAGCTTAGGGGCGAGAGCAGGGGATACGCAGTATTTT
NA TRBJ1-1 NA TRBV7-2 CASSLGGGLAFF TGTGCCAGCAGCTTAGGGGGGGGGTTAGCTTTCTTT
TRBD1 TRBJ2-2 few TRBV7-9 CASSLGTVNTGELFF TGTGCCAGCAGCTTGGGGACAGTGAACACCGGGGAGCTGTTTTTT
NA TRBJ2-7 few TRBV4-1 CASSQETASSYEQYF TGCGCCAGCAGCCAAGAAACGGCCAGCTCCTACGAGCAGTACTTC
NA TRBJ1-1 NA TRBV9 CASSVSGQRNTEAFF TGTGCCAGCAGCGTATCTGGACAGAGGAACACTGAAGCTTTCTTT
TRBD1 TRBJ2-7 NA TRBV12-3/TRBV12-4 CAGSYLRTGQSYEQYF TGTGCCGGCAGCTATCTCAGGACAGGGCAATCCTACGAGCAGTACTTC
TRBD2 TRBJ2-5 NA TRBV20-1 CSARVDQAGQETQYF TGCAGTGCTAGAGTTGACCAAGCGGGACAAGAGACCCAGTACTTC
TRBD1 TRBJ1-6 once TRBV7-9 CASSLQGDSPPHF TGTGCCAGCAGCTTACAGGGGGATTCACCCCCCCACTTT
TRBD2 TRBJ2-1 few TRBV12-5 CASGLVSSGGAQFF TGTGCTAGTGGTTTGGTTTCTAGCGGGGGGGCTCAGTTCTTC
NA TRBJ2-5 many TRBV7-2 CASSLDQGGQETQYF TGTGCCAGCAGCTTAGATCAGGGGGGCCAAGAGACCCAGTACTTC
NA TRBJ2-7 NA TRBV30 CAGSVGDYEQYF TGTGCCGGGAGTGTAGGAGACTACGAGCAGTACTTC
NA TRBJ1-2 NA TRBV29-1 CSALGSYGYTF TGCAGCGCCCTTGGCAGCTATGGCTACACCTTC
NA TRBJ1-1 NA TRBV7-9 CAERGGTEAFF TGTGCCGAGCGAGGGGGGACTGAAGCTTTCTTT
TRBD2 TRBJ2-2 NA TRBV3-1 CASSQAGAGYTGELFF TGTGCCAGCAGCCAAGCAGGAGCGGGGTACACCGGGGAGCTGTTTTTT
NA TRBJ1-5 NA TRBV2 CASSGSLSNQPQHF TGTGCCAGCAGTGGGTCCCTTAGCAATCAGCCCCAGCATTTT
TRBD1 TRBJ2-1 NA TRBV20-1 CSARVNRGLSSYNEQFF TGCAGTGCTAGAGTCAACAGGGGGCTGAGCTCCTACAATGAGCAGTTCTTC
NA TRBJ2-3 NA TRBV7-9 CASSLQGYSTDTQYF TGTGCCAGCAGCTTGCAGGGGTATAGCACAGATACGCAGTATTTT
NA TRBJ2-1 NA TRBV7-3 CASSLTRDSQSNEQFF TGTGCCAGCAGCTTAACGCGGGACAGCCAATCCAATGAGCAGTTCTTC
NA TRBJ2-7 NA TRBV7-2 CASSSRETYEQYF TGTGCCAGCAGCTCCCGGGAGACCTACGAGCAGTACTTC
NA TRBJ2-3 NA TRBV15 CATSRENRASTDTQYF TGTGCCACCAGCAGAGAAAACAGGGCTAGCACAGATACGCAGTATTTT
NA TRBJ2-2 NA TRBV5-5 CASRLMDLYTGELFF TGTGCCAGCAGACTCATGGATCTATACACCGGGGAGCTGTTTTTT
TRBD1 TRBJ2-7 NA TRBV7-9 CASRQDRARWDEQYF TGTGCCAGCAGGCAAGACAGGGCGCGTTGGGACGAGCAGTACTTC
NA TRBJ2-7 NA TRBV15 CATSRGGSDQNEQYF TGTGCCACCAGCAGAGGAGGCTCAGATCAAAACGAGCAGTACTTC
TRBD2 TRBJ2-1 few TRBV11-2 CASSKLAGGGGNEQFF TGTGCCAGCAGCAAACTAGCGGGAGGAGGGGGCAATGAGCAGTTCTTC
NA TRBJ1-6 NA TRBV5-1 CASSLRDNNNSPLHF TGCGCCAGCAGCTTGAGGGACAACAATAATTCACCCCTCCACTTT
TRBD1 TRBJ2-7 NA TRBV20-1 CSASSRTGSYEQYF TGCAGTGCTAGTTCTAGGACAGGTTCCTACGAGCAGTACTTC
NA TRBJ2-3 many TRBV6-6 CASSDMDRRTDTQYF TGTGCCAGCAGTGACATGGACAGACGGACAGATACGCAGTATTTT
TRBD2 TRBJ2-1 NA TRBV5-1 CASSPSPGLVSNEQFF TGCGCCAGCAGCCCCTCCCCCGGACTAGTAAGCAATGAGCAGTTCTTC
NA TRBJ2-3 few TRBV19 CASSGTPDTQYF TGTGCCAGTAGTGGGACACCAGATACGCAGTATTTT
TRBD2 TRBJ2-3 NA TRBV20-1 CSAGKGVAGDPSGDTQYF TGCAGTGCTGGAAAGGGAGTAGCGGGGGACCCTTCTGGAGATACGCAGTATTTT
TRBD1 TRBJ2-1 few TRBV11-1 CASSRGRPGQGYNEQFF TGTGCCAGCAGCAGAGGCCGACCGGGACAGGGGTACAATGAGCAGTTCTTC
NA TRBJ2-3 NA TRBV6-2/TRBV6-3 CASSYGPYRGRSTDTQYF TGTGCCAGCAGTTACGGTCCGTATAGGGGGAGAAGCACAGATACGCAGTATTTT
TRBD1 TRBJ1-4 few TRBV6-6 CASSFGQGKEKLFF TGTGCCAGCAGTTTTGGACAGGGGAAGGAAAAACTGTTTTTT